The 17 T cell receptor beta chains in this list originate from one sample, sequenced in a study of blood T cells in healthy people across ages. Together with a sample-barcoded 5' primer, a J-beta primer mix was included in a second PCR lasting about 7 to 12 cycles. TCRdb ran MiXCR on the 5' RACE reads and lists one entry per CDR3 protein. The sample lists 500,000 to 650,000 distinct CDR3 sequences, about a quarter occurring once. This same sample was also part of a study on T cells of mothers and their children.

Sequencing input: blood. The source of these receptors is a boy aged 2-15 years in good health.

As concerns this clonotype: At one of its ends the junction is not consistent with the germline gene, which may arise from a read error. The chain employs TRBV18 and TRBJ1-2; D call uncertain. Germline V gives CDR1 KGHSH, CDR2 LQKENI. The CDR3 contains 13 residues. The CDR3, as DNA: TGTGCCAACTCAGAGCCGCAAGTCTATGGCTACACCTTC. This translates into CANSEPQVYGYTF. The whole variable domain, filled in from reference TRBV18 and TRBJ1-2, reads NAGVMQNPRHLVRRRGQEARLRCSPMKGHSHVYWYRQLPEEGLKFMVYLQKENIIDESGMPKERFSAEFPKEGPSILRIQQVVRGDSAAYFCANSEPQVYGYTFGSGTRLTVV.

The chain has TRBV18 and TRBJ1-2; D possibly corresponds to TRBD1 (5 bases). V was pared by 1 base and J by 0 bases, with 9 bases between. The CDR3 is 15 residues long. Germline CDR1 KGHSH, CDR2 LQKENI. CDR3 loop: CASSPLAGTNYGYTF. Written as DNA, the CDR3 is TGTGCCAGCTCACCACTGGCAGGGACTAACTATGGCTACACCTTC.

The sample holds a few counts of this clonotype. The chain is built from TRBV4-3 and TRBJ2-5, with 8 bases aligning to TRBD2. CDR1 and CDR2 from the germline V gene are LGHNA and YSLEER. V lost 1 base, J lost 1 base, and 8 bases stayed unmatched. The CDR3 has 17 residues. DNA of the CDR3: TGCGCCAGCAGCCAAGGGGAAACTAGCGGAGGCCAAGAGACCCAGTACTTC. This codes for CASSQGETSGGQETQYF.

V is TRBV20-1 and J is TRBJ2-7, with 8 bases aligning to TRBD1. Looked up from germline, CDR1 is DFQATT and CDR2 is SNEGSKA (reference sequence). Trimming took 2 bases from V and 7 from J; bases not matched to a gene: 4. The CDR3 is 12 residues long. CDR3 nucleotides: TGCAGTGCTAGACAGGGGGCTGGTGAGCAGTACTTC. As protein: CSARQGAGEQYF.

The table lists this clonotype with many counts. The V and J genes are TRBV6-2 or TRBV6-3 and TRBJ2-7; 13 nucleotides agree with TRBD2. CDR1 and CDR2 from the germline V gene are MNHEY and SVGEGT. The length of the CDR3 is 16 residues. Trimming took 6 bases from V and 6 from J; bases not matched to a gene: 11. Here the CDR3 reads CASSPTTGLAGAEQYF. The CDR3 nucleotides read TGTGCCAGCAGCCCAACAACCGGACTAGCGGGAGCCGAGCAGTACTTC.

This chain uses TRBV7-9 with TRBJ1-3; D gene uncertain. CDR3 size: 12 residues. The V gene lost 6 bases and the J gene lost 2 bases, with 5 bases spanning the gap. Per germline, CDR1 SEHNR and CDR2 FQNEAQ (reference sequence). CDR3 region: CASRRTGNTIYF. CDR3 DNA sequence: TGTGCCAGCAGGAGAACTGGAAACACCATATATTTT. The full variable domain, rest sourced from reference TRBV7-9 and TRBJ1-3, is DTGVSQNPRHKITKRGQNVTFRCDPISEHNRLYWYRQTLGQGPEFLTYFQNEAQLEKSRLLSDRFSAERPKGSFSTLEIQRTEQGDSAMYLCASRRTGNTIYFGEGSWLTVV.

The V call is TRBV5-1, the J call TRBJ2-1; D uncertain. Trimming took off 2 bases at V and 0 bases at J, with 21 bases between the two ends. This CDR3 spans 19 amino acids. CDR1 is SGHRS and CDR2 is YFSETQ in the germline V gene. As DNA, the CDR3 is TGCGCCAGCAGCTTAGGTCCCGCCCCGGGTTTGAGCTCCTACAATGAGCAGTTCTTC. Protein: CASSLGPAPGLSSYNEQFF. Full variable domain (remainder filled in from reference TRBV5-1 and TRBJ2-1): KAGVTQTPRYLIKTRGQQVTLSCSPISGHRSVSWYQQTPGQGLQFLFEYFSETQRNKGNFPGRFSGRQFSNSRSEMNVSTLELGDSALYLCASSLGPAPGLSSYNEQFFGPGTRLTVL.

The V and J genes are TRBV7-2 and TRBJ2-5; TRBD2 matches 8 bases. Losses at the gene ends were 5 bases for V and 4 bases for J; bases not matched to a gene: 12. CDR3 length: 16 residues. Germline CDR1 reads SGHTA; CDR2 reads FQGNSA. Here the CDR3 DNA reads TGTGCCAGCAGCCGAAGAAGCGGGAGAAAGGCAGAGACCCAGTACTTC. It translates to CASSRRSGRKAETQYF.

The V call is TRBV29-1, the J call TRBJ1-5; D might be TRBD1 (5 bases). CDR1 is SQVTM and CDR2 is ANQGSEA in the germline V gene. This CDR3 has 13 amino acids. Trimming left V 7 bases short and J 3 bases short, with 13 bases between. CDR3 bases: TGCAGCGCTTCCTCGGACACCAATCAGCCCCAGCATTTT. This translates into CSASSDTNQPQHF.

The CDR3: CASSLRQNTHYSNQPQHF. In DNA, the CDR3 is TGTGCCAGCAGTTTACGTCAGAATACTCACTATAGCAATCAGCCCCAGCATTTT. The chain recombines TRBV12-3 or TRBV12-4 with TRBJ1-5, with D unresolved. This CDR3 comprises 18 residues. V was clipped by 2 bases and J by 0 bases, with 17 bases between them.

V gene TRBV20-1 combines with J gene TRBJ2-1; D is ambiguous. The tail of the sequence fits TRBJ2-7 better, so the J call may be wrong. CDR3 length: 13 amino acids. The V gene's germline CDR1 is DFQATT and CDR2 SNEGSKA (reference sequence). This CDR3 reads CSARQPISYEQYF. CDR3 coding DNA: TGCAGTGCTAGACAACCGATTTCCTACGAGCAGTACTTC.

The rearrangement links TRBV12-3 or TRBV12-4 to TRBJ2-5; 9 nucleotides align to TRBD2. The CDR3 is 16 residues long. After removal of 6 bases from V and 3 bases from J, the junction contained 11 bases not matched to a gene. This CDR3 is CASRPRGGRGEETQYF. The CDR3 DNA is TGTGCCAGCAGACCGCGGGGCGGGAGGGGTGAAGAGACCCAGTACTTC.

The DNA of the CDR3 is TGTGCCAGCTGGAGCGGTCTCTACTACAATGAGCAGTTCTTC. Translation: CASWSGLYYNEQFF. V is TRBV11-2 and J is TRBJ2-1; D possibly corresponds to TRBD2 (5 bases). There are 14 residues in the CDR3. V was cut by 8 bases and J by 3 bases, with 14 bases left in between. Germline lookup yields CDR1 SGHAT and CDR2 FQNNGV.

The table lists this clonotype with a few counts. This chain uses TRBV7-2 with TRBJ2-1; the D is unclear. The CDR3 has 15 residues. V dropped 4 bases and J dropped 3 bases, with 13 bases sitting between them. The germline V gene has CDR1 SGHTA and CDR2 FQGNSA. The chain's CDR3 is CASSSVGSLYNEQFF. The CDR3, as DNA: TGTGCCAGCAGCTCCGTGGGCAGTCTCTACAATGAGCAGTTCTTC.

V and J are TRBV20-1 and TRBJ2-4; tentative D call: TRBD1 (5 bases). V shed 5 bases and J shed 0 bases, with 8 bases lying between them. CDR3 length equals 13 residues. Germline V gene sequence: CDR1 DFQATT, CDR2 SNEGSKA (reference sequence). This CDR3 reads CSALQVAKNIQYF. The CDR3 DNA follows: TGCAGTGCTTTACAGGTAGCCAAAAACATTCAGTACTTC.

This clonotype was counted a few times. This rearrangement joins TRBV6-6 to TRBJ2-7; TRBD1 might be the D (6 bases). This CDR3 comprises 15 residues. V lost 6 bases and J lost 5, with 20 bases in between. Per germline, CDR1 MNHNY and CDR2 SVGAGI (reference sequence). CDR3 sequence (DNA): TGTGCCAGCAGCGGGAAAACAGGGAAATACGACGAGCAGTACTTC. This gives the protein CASSGKTGKYDEQYF.

The gene calls are TRBV29-1 and TRBJ2-4; no definite D call. The CDR3 loop spans 12 amino acids. Deletions cut 6 bases from V and 1 base from J, with 7 bases between. Germline V gene data show CDR1 as SQVTM and CDR2 as ANQGSEA. The CDR3 loop is CSVGMAKNIQYF. DNA for the CDR3: TGCAGCGTAGGGATGGCCAAAAACATTCAGTACTTC.